The present T cell receptor (beta chain) was sequenced within a study of shared clonotypes between healthy human individuals. The table came from immunoSEQ multiplex PCR; TCRdb's copy has only in-frame clones and leaves some out. The top ten hold 1.4% of the sample, which has 950,000 to 1,300,000 clones, about 80% seen once. After removal of 1 base from V and 0 bases from J, the junction contained 5 bases not matched to a gene. The CDR3 loop spans 17 amino acids. Germline loops: CDR1 SGHRS, CDR2 YFSETQ. Sequencing was done on a sample of memory CD4+ T cells sorted from blood. The subset is: CD45RA-negative fraction. The chain has TRBV5-1 and TRBJ2-1; TRBD2 agrees at 9 bases. The receptor was derived from a man between 18 and 29 years old in good health. The CDR3 nucleotides are TGCGCCAGCAGCTTGCGTCTAGCGGGGAGCTCCTACAATGAGCAGTTCTTC. This codes for CASSLRLAGSSYNEQFF.